The 9 T cell receptor beta chains below were found in one sample sequenced in a study of blood T cell repertoires in COVID-19. Using immunoSEQ multiplex PCR, the repertoire was profiled, and TCRdb retains in-frame clones only, with some absent. In the table there are roughly 90,000 clones, approximately 87% of which are singletons. Specimen: peripheral blood. These receptors originate from a human donor with active COVID-19. The donor label of this sample is uncertain.

CDR3 nucleotide sequence: TGCGCCAGCAGCCAAGGACTCAACCAAGAGACCCAGTACTTC. Protein sequence: CASSQGLNQETQYF. The rearrangement joins TRBV4-3 to TRBJ2-5; D ambiguous. Between the trimmed V and J ends, which lost 1 base and 0 bases, there was a span of 6 bases. This CDR3 has 14 amino acids. The germline gives CDR1 LGHNA, CDR2 YSLEER.

The chain joins TRBV5-3 to TRBJ2-1; D might be TRBD1 (7 bases). TRBV5-3 carries the ORF label, with uncertain function. This CDR3 is built from 15 residues. Trimming stripped 4 bases from V and 8 bases from J, with 19 bases between. The CDR3 DNA reads TGTGCCAGAAGCCCGGCGGGACAGACTTCTTATGAGCAGTTCTTC. Translating it yields CARSPAGQTSYEQFF.

The chain has TRBV6-1 and TRBJ1-1; D is ambiguous. Per germline, CDR1 MNHNS and CDR2 SASEGT. V was clipped by 3 bases and J by 0 bases, with 11 bases between them. This CDR3 has 15 residues. In DNA, the CDR3 is TGTGCCAGCAGTGACCCGCGGGGATTGAACACTGAAGCTTTCTTT. The encoded protein is CASSDPRGLNTEAFF.

The V call is TRBV6-1, the J call TRBJ2-3; D is perhaps TRBD2 (6 bases). Between the trimmed V and J ends, which lost 2 bases and 1 base, there was a span of 10 bases. The CDR3 extends over 15 amino acids. Looked up from germline, CDR1 is MNHNS and CDR2 is SASEGT. CDR3 coding DNA: TGTGCCAGCAGTGAAAGGACGGGGGGCACAGATACGCAGTATTTT. This translates into CASSERTGGTDTQYF.

This chain connects TRBV11-2 to TRBJ2-1, with D perhaps matching TRBD1 (6 bases). Germline CDR1 and CDR2: SGHAT and FQNNGV. The V end was cut by 5 bases, the J end by 6 bases, with 14 bases between. This CDR3 has 14 residues. CDR3 DNA sequence: TGTGCCAGCAGCGGGGACACCTCAGGCAATGAGCAGTTCTTC. Its protein is CASSGDTSGNEQFF.

V is TRBV7-2 and J is TRBJ2-7; the D gene is possibly TRBD2 (7 bases). Germline-derived CDR1 and CDR2 are SGHTA and FQGNSA. Deletions cut 0 bases from V and 2 bases from J, with 11 bases between. The CDR3 runs 15 residues. CDR3 sequence (DNA): TGTGCCAGCAGCTTAGCGGGGGGGCCCACCTACGAGCAGTACTTC. The encoded protein is CASSLAGGPTYEQYF.

The rearrangement uses TRBV11-3 and TRBJ2-1; 12 bases are shared with TRBD2. Trimming cost V 3 bases and J 6 bases; bases outside gene matches: 3. The CDR3 covers 15 residues. The germline V gene has CDR1 SGHNT and CDR2 YENEEA. CDR3 in DNA: TGTGCCAGCAGCTTTAGACTAGCGGGGGTCAATGAGCAGTTCTTC. It yields the protein CASSFRLAGVNEQFF.

This chain links TRBV27 with TRBJ2-7; D remains ambiguous. Germline V CDR1 and CDR2: MNHEY, SMNVEV (reference sequence). The CDR3 sequence is 13 residues long. The V gene lost 3 bases and the J gene lost 0 bases, with 6 bases spanning the gap. The CDR3 DNA follows: TGTGCCAGCAGTTTCCTCAGCTCCTACGAGCAGTACTTC. It encodes CASSFLSSYEQYF.

The gene calls are TRBV29-1 and TRBJ2-3, with 7 bases fitting TRBD2. Germline loops: CDR1 SQVTM, CDR2 ANQGSEA. V lost 6 bases, J lost 2 bases, and 8 bases stayed unmatched. The CDR3 contains 14 residues. DNA for the CDR3: TGCAGCGTACGGAGCGGGGTGAACACAGATACGCAGTATTTT. Translation gives CSVRSGVNTDTQYF.